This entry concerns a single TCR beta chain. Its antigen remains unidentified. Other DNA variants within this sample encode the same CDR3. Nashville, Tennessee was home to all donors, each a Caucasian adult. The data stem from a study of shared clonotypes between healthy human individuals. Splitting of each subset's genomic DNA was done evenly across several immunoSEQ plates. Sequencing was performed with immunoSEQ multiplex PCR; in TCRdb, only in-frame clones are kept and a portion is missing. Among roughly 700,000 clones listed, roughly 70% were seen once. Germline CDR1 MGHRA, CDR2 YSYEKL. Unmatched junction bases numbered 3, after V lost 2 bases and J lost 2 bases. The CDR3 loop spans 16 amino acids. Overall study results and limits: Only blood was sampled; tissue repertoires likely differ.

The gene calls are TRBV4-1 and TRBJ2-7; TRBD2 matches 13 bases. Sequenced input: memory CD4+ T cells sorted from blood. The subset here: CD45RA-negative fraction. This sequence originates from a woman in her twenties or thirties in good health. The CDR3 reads CASSQPTSGRAYEQYF. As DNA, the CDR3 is TGCGCCAGCAGCCAACCAACTAGCGGGAGGGCCTACGAGCAGTACTTC.